Sequencing of this T cell receptor (beta chain) was carried out in a study of CD8+ T cells in alopecia areata. This clone came up once. Its antigen is not known. Study-level results: Lesional scalp displayed greater clonality than normal scalp, most notably in alopecia totalis/universalis. During tofacitinib treatment, many expanded lesional clones remained in scalp and blood. Normal skin's resident alphabeta T cells are also sequenced in scalp samples.

Reverse transcribed after extraction, RNA yielded cDNA as the sequencing template. Sequenced by immunoSEQ multiplex PCR; TCRdb stores in-frame clones only, minus some. The sample holds 130,000 to 150,000 clones; roughly 82% are singletons and the top ten take roughly 25%. This CDR3 region has 16 residues. Germline V gives CDR1 SGHRS, CDR2 YFSETQ. V was pared by 0 bases and J by 0 bases, with 10 bases between. Sample treatment: oral pan-JAK inhibitor, 5-10 mg twice daily. Sequenced here: CD8+ T cells sorted from blood, sampled at week 4, from a patient treated with tofacitinib. The V and J genes are TRBV5-1 and TRBJ1-3; D might be TRBD1 (6 bases). The origin of this receptor is a human donor with alopecia areata. The CDR3 DNA sequence: TGCGCCAGCAGCTTGGAGTGGACAGCCTCTGGAAACACCATATATTTT. Translation: CASSLEWTASGNTIYF. Together with reference TRBV5-1 and TRBJ1-3, the CDR3 gives the full variable domain: KAGVTQTPRYLIKTRGQQVTLSCSPISGHRSVSWYQQTPGQGLQFLFEYFSETQRNKGNFPGRFSGRQFSNSRSEMNVSTLELGDSALYLCASSLEWTASGNTIYFGEGSWLTVV.